The 9 T cell receptor beta chains given below trace back to one sample, sequenced in a study of cytomegalovirus exposure and HLA in healthy donors. TCRdb's table, derived via immunoSEQ multiplex PCR, lists solely in-frame clones and lacks some. The sample yields some 180,000 clones, around 80% seen once. Sample: PBMCs. The receptors were sampled from a woman in her 30s in good health and CMV-seronegative.

This clone was counted between two and nine times. The chain has TRBV6-1 and TRBJ1-2, with D unclear. The CDR3 loop spans 14 amino acids. V lost 1 base and J lost 3, with 9 bases in between. Germline lookup yields CDR1 MNHNS and CDR2 SASEGT. CDR3 region: CASSEGEGYYGYTF. The CDR3 DNA sequence: TGTGCCAGCAGTGAAGGAGAGGGATACTATGGCTACACCTTC.

The V and J genes are TRBV7-9 and TRBJ2-5, with D unresolved. Germline V gives CDR1 SEHNR, CDR2 FQNEAQ (reference sequence). V lost 9 bases and J 5 bases, leaving 16 bases between the germline ends. The CDR3 contains 13 residues. The CDR3 spells CASGLPGWETQYF. In DNA form, the CDR3 reads TGTGCCAGTGGCCTCCCCGGGTGGGAGACCCAGTACTTC.

The rearrangement uses TRBV29-1 and TRBJ2-5, with D perhaps TRBD1 (5 bases). Germline-derived CDR1 and CDR2 are SQVTM and ANQGSEA. The CDR3 loop spans 12 amino acids. V lost 6 bases and J lost 4, with 12 bases in between. CDR3 coding DNA: TGCAGCGTGCTGGACAATGCAGAGACCCAGTACTTC. Translated: CSVLDNAETQYF. Looking up the rest from reference TRBV29-1 and TRBJ2-5 gives the full variable domain: SAVISQKPSRDICQRGTSLTIQCQVDSQVTMMFWYRQQPGQSLTLIATANQGSEATYESGFVIDKFPISRPNLTFSTLTVSNMSPEDSSIYLCSVLDNAETQYFGPGTRLLVL.

The chain has TRBV19 and TRBJ1-3; D is uncertain. This CDR3 is built from 12 residues. Germline V lookup: CDR1 LNHDA, CDR2 SQIVND (reference sequence). Trimming stripped 11 bases from V and 4 bases from J, with 12 bases between. The CDR3 loop reads CAASSSGNTIYF. The CDR3 DNA is TGTGCCGCCTCCTCAAGCGGAAACACCATATATTTT.

CDR3 in DNA: TGCAGCGTTGTTGCGTCTGCGCAAGGCTACACCTTC. Translated: CSVVASAQGYTF. The genes are TRBV29-1 and TRBJ1-2; D not certain. There are 12 residues in the CDR3. The germline gives CDR1 SQVTM, CDR2 ANQGSEA. The V end was cut by 4 bases, the J end by 8 bases, with 14 bases between.

In DNA, the CDR3 is TGCGCCAGCAGTCAACTAGAGCTGCCGAGCTCCTATAATTCACCCCTCCACTTT. Its translation is CASSQLELPSSYNSPLHF. The chain recombines TRBV23-1 with TRBJ1-6, with D hard to call. TRBV23-1 is filed as an ORF, its function uncertain. The CDR3 runs to 18 residues. Between the trimmed V and J ends, which lost 2 bases and 0 bases, there was a span of 14 bases.

The chain has TRBV30 and TRBJ2-1, with no clear D. In germline, CDR1 is GTSNPN, CDR2 SVGIG (reference sequence). Trimming pared 3 bases from V and 6 bases from J, leaving 15 bases between. The CDR3 is made up of 14 amino acids. The CDR3 region is CAWSREVPGNEQFF. The DNA for the CDR3 is TGTGCCTGGAGCCGAGAGGTACCCGGCAATGAGCAGTTCTTC.

This clone was detected a few times. The chain's CDR3 is CASTEIPGQGSYEQYF. Written as DNA, the CDR3 is TGTGCCAGCACTGAAATCCCGGGACAGGGCTCCTACGAGCAGTACTTC. The genes are TRBV28 and TRBJ2-7; 9 bases are shared with TRBD1. Trimming cost V 7 bases and J 0 bases; bases outside gene matches: 10. The CDR3 spans 16 residues. CDR1 and CDR2 (germline): MDHEN, SYDVKM.

The gene calls are TRBV11-2 and TRBJ1-2, with a tentative D call TRBD1 (6 bases). The germline gives CDR1 SGHAT, CDR2 FQNNGV. Trimming took off 5 bases at V and 5 bases at J, with 12 bases between the two ends. The CDR3 spans 13 residues. This chain's CDR3 is CASSGTSGYGYTF. As DNA, the CDR3 is TGTGCCAGCAGCGGGACATCCGGATATGGCTACACCTTC.